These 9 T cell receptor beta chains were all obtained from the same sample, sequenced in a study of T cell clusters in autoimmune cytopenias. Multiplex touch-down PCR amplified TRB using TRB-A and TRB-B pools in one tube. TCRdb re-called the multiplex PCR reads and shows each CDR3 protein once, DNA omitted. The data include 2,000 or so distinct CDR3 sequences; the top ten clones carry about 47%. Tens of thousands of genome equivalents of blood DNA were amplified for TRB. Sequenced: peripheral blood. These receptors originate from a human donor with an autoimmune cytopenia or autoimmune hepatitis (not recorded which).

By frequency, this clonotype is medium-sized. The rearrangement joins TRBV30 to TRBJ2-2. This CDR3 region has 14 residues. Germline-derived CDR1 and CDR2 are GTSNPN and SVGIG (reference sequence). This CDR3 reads CAWSRVSNTGELFF.

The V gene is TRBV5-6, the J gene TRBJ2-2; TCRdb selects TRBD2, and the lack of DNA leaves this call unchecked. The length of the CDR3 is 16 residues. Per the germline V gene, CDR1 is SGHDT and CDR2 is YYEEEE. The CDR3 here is CASRSSGRVNTGELFF.

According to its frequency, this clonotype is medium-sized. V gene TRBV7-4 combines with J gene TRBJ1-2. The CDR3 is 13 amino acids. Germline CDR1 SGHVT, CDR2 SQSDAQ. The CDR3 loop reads CASSVQRADGYTF. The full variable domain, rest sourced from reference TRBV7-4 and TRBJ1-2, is GAGVSQSPRYKVAKRGRDVALRCDSISGHVTLYWYRQTLGQGSEVLTYSQSDAQRDKSGRPSGRFSAERPERSVSTLKIQRTEQGDSAVYLCASSVQRADGYTFGSGTRLTVV.

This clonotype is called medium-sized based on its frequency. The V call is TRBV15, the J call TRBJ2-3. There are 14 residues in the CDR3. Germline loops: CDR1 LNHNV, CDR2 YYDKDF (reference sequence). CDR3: CATSRGTSTDTQYF.

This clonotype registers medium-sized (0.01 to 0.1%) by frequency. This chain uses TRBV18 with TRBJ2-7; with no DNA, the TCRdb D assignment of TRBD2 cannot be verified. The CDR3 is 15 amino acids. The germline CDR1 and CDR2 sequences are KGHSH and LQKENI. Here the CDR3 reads CASSPTGTPTYEQYF.

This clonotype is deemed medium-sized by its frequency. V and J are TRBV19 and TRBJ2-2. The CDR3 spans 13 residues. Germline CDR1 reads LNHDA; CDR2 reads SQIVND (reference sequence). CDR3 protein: CATPKSTTGELFF.

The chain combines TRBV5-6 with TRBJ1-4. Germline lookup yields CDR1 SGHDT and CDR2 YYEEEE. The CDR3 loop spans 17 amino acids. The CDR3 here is CASSLDFGGESNEKLFF. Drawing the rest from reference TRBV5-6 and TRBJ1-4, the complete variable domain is DAGVTQSPTHLIKTRGQQVTLRCSPKSGHDTVSWYQQALGQGPQFIFQYYEEEERQRGNFPDRFSGHQFPNYSSELNVNALLLGDSALYLCASSLDFGGESNEKLFFGSGTQLSVL.

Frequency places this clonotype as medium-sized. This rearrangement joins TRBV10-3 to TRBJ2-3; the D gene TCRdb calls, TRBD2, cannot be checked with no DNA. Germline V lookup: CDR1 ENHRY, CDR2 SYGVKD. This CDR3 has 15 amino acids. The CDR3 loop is CAISELAGGTDTQYF.

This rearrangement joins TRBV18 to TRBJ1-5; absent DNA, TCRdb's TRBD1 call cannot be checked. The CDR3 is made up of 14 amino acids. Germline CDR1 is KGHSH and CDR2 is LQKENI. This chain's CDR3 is CASSPLGGNQPQHF.